What follows are 17 T cell receptor beta chains derived from one specimen sequenced in a study of blood T cell repertoires in COVID-19. Here immunoSEQ multiplex PCR was the method, and the copy in TCRdb shows in-frame clones only, minus some. The sample has 300,000 to 400,000 clones; around nine tenths are singletons. Sequenced input: PBMCs or T cells enriched from blood (not recorded which). The receptor set was obtained from a woman younger than 35 who had recovered from COVID-19.

This chain connects TRBV7-9 to TRBJ1-2, with TRBD1 identical over 11 bases. With V trimmed by 5 bases and J by 5 bases, 7 bases remained unmatched. CDR3 length: 15 amino acids. Germline CDR1 reads SEHNR; CDR2 reads FQNEAQ (reference sequence). CDR3 in amino acids: CASSLGGQGEYGYTF. In nucleotides, the CDR3 is TGTGCCAGCAGCCTAGGGGGACAGGGGGAATATGGCTACACCTTC.

The table lists this clone with a few counts. The chain combines TRBV7-9 with TRBJ2-2; no clear D gene. V was clipped by 2 bases and J by 3 bases, with 10 bases between them. Per the germline V gene, CDR1 is SEHNR and CDR2 is FQNEAQ (reference sequence). The CDR3 covers 15 residues. CDR3 nucleotide sequence: TGTGCCAGCAGCTTATGGTCGGTGGACACCGGGGAGCTGTTTTTT. As protein: CASSLWSVDTGELFF. Full variable domain (remainder filled in from reference TRBV7-9 and TRBJ2-2): DTGVSQNPRHKITKRGQNVTFRCDPISEHNRLYWYRQTLGQGPEFLTYFQNEAQLEKSRLLSDRFSAERPKGSFSTLEIQRTEQGDSAMYLCASSLWSVDTGELFFGEGSRLTVL.

The chain joins TRBV2 to TRBJ1-1, with 10 bases matching TRBD1. This CDR3 comprises 14 residues. Trimming at V came to 8 bases and at J to 4 bases, leaving 7 bases not matched to a gene. The V gene's germline CDR1 is SNHLY and CDR2 FYNNEI. The CDR3 sequence: CASREGDRGTEAFF. In nucleotides, the CDR3 is TGTGCCAGCCGAGAGGGGGACAGGGGCACTGAAGCTTTCTTT.

The sample holds one count of this clone. The DNA for the CDR3 is TGTGCCAGTAGCCCACTGGCTAGTCTAATCTACGAGCAGTACTTC. This translates into CASSPLASLIYEQYF. This chain uses TRBV19 with TRBJ2-7; no firm D call. Germline CDR1 is LNHDA and CDR2 is SQIVND (reference sequence). The CDR3 sequence is 15 residues long. Trimming left V 6 bases short and J 3 bases short, with 18 bases between.

This clone was detected only once. The chain recombines TRBV20-1 with TRBJ2-3; D call uncertain. Trimming cost V 3 bases and J 1 base, with 11 bases left between them. Germline CDR1 and CDR2: DFQATT and SNEGSKA (reference sequence). The CDR3 is 14 amino acids. The CDR3 DNA sequence: TGCAGTGCTAGTCCCTTCTCCGGCACAGATACGCAGTATTTT. This translates into CSASPFSGTDTQYF.

The chain couples TRBV11-2 to TRBJ1-1; D unresolved. This CDR3 comprises 16 residues. From germline, CDR1 is SGHAT and CDR2 FQNNGV. Trimming stripped 4 bases from V and 2 bases from J, with 17 bases between. The CDR3 here is CASSSDKNRGNTEAFF. In nucleotides, the CDR3 is TGTGCCAGCAGCTCCGATAAGAACCGGGGAAACACTGAAGCTTTCTTT.

The genes are TRBV2 and TRBJ2-2; 8 bases are a match to TRBD1. CDR1 SNHLY and CDR2 FYNNEI come from the germline V gene. This CDR3 contains 17 residues. Trimming cost V 0 bases and J 6 bases; bases outside gene matches: 9. This chain's CDR3 is CASSEALRDRKAGELFF. CDR3 nucleotide sequence: TGTGCCAGCAGTGAAGCGCTTCGGGACAGGAAGGCCGGGGAGCTGTTTTTT.

This chain links TRBV10-3 with TRBJ1-2; TRBD1 matches 8 bases. This CDR3 contains 12 residues. Per germline, CDR1 ENHRY and CDR2 SYGVKD. The ends lost 4 bases at V and 6 bases at J; junction bases unmatched: 1. The CDR3 here is CAISVTGDGYTF. CDR3 bases: TGTGCCATCAGTGTGACAGGGGATGGCTACACCTTC.

The chain joins TRBV4-2 to TRBJ1-2; the D gene is possibly TRBD1 (6 bases). V lost 5 bases, J lost 5 bases, and 12 bases lay in between. Germline CDR1 is LGHNA and CDR2 is YNFKEQ. This CDR3 has 13 amino acids. The CDR3 bases are TGTGCCAGCAGCGAACAGGGAGAATATGGCTACACCTTC. Translating it yields CASSEQGEYGYTF.

Worth noting for this clone: The junction shows a germline mismatch at one end, possibly a read error. The chain recombines TRBV7-7 with TRBJ1-6; possibly TRBD1 for D (6 bases). The germline V gene encodes CDR1 SSHAT and CDR2 FNYEAQ (reference sequence). The CDR3 is made up of 17 amino acids. This CDR3 reads CASSLERWGRGFAPLHF. DNA for the CDR3: TGTGCTAGCAGCTTAGAAAGGTGGGGGCGAGGTTTTGCACCCCTCCACTTT.

The chain joins TRBV6-5 to TRBJ2-3; D perhaps matches TRBD1 (6 bases). V lost 6 bases and J lost 3, with 13 bases in between. CDR3 length equals 14 residues. Germline CDR1 is MNHEY and CDR2 is SVGAGI. The DNA of the CDR3 is TGTGCCAGCAGCCGCAGACAGGCGACAGATACGCAGTATTTT. Its protein product is CASSRRQATDTQYF.

V and J are TRBV30 and TRBJ1-3; possibly TRBD1 for D (5 bases). CDR3 length: 13 residues. Per the germline V gene, CDR1 is GTSNPN and CDR2 is SVGIG (reference sequence). Deletions cut 2 bases from V and 8 bases from J, with 13 bases between. The CDR3 region has the DNA TGTGCCTGGAGTAAGGGGATGGCCGACACCATATATTTT. Residues: CAWSKGMADTIYF.

CDR3: CASSLQAGAVETQYF. The CDR3, as DNA: TGTGCCAGCAGCCTTCAAGCGGGGGCGGTAGAGACCCAGTACTTC. The J gene is TRBJ2-5, the V gene TRBV11-2; 8 bases agree with TRBD2. This CDR3 is built from 15 residues. The J segment lost 4 bases and the V segment lost 5 bases, leaving 9 bases of the junction unmatched. Germline loops: CDR1 SGHAT, CDR2 FQNNGV.

This sequence joins TRBV19 and TRBJ1-1; 8 bases are a match to TRBD1. V shed 8 bases and J 1 base; nucleotides not matched to a gene: 3. This CDR3 comprises 13 residues. Per the germline V gene, CDR1 is LNHDA and CDR2 is SQIVND (reference sequence). CDR3 sequence reads: CASRTGPNTEAFF. The CDR3 DNA follows: TGTGCCAGTCGGACAGGGCCGAACACTGAAGCTTTCTTT.

The table lists this clone with a few counts. The rearrangement joins TRBV27 to TRBJ1-5; D gene ambiguous. The V and J ends lost 5 bases and 4 bases respectively, with 9 bases between them. CDR1 and CDR2 (germline): MNHEY, SMNVEV (reference sequence). The CDR3 totals 13 residues. The CDR3 sequence: CASSPTVNQPQHF. DNA of the CDR3: TGTGCCAGCAGTCCAACAGTTAATCAGCCCCAGCATTTT.

The rearrangement links TRBV9 to TRBJ2-6, with 9 bases that match TRBD1. The germline V gene has CDR1 SGDLS and CDR2 YYNGEE. The J segment lost 2 bases and the V segment lost 0 bases, leaving 9 bases of the junction unmatched. This CDR3 is built from 19 residues. CDR3 in amino acids: CASSVDTGQGLAGANVLTF. CDR3 DNA: TGTGCCAGCAGCGTAGACACAGGACAGGGGCTGGCTGGGGCCAACGTCCTGACTTTC.

The chain uses TRBV30 and TRBJ1-1, with D perhaps matching TRBD1 (5 bases). The CDR3 spans 14 residues. Per germline, CDR1 GTSNPN and CDR2 SVGIG (reference sequence). The germline V and J ends were trimmed by 3 bases and 1 base, with 12 bases remaining between them. The CDR3 here is CAWSPSTGNTEAFF. The CDR3 DNA reads TGTGCCTGGAGCCCATCAACAGGGAACACTGAAGCTTTCTTT.